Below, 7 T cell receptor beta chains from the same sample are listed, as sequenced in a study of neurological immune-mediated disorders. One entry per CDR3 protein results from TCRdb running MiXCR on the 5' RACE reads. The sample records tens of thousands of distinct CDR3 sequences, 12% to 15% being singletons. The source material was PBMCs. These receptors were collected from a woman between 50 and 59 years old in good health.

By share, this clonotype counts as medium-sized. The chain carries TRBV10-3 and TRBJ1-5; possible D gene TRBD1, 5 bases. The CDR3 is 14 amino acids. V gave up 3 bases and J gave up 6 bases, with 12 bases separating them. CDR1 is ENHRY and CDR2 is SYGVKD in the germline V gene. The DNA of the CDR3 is TGTGCCATCAGTGATGACAGCCCGGGTCAGCCCCAGCATTTT. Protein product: CAISDDSPGQPQHF.

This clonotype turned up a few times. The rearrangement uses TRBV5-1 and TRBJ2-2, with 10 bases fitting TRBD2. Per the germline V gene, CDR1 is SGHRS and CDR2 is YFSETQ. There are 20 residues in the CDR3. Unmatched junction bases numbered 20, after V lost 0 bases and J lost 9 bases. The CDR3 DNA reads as TGCGCCAGCAGCTTGGATTCCCAAAAACCTTGGACTAGCGGACGGCGGGAGCTGTTTTTT. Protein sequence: CASSLDSQKPWTSGRRELFF.

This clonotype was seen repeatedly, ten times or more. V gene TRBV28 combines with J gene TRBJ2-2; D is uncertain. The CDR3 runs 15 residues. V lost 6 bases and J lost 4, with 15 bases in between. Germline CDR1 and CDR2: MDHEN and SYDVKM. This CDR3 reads CASSIFGFSTGELFF. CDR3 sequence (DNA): TGTGCCAGCAGCATTTTCGGGTTCAGCACCGGGGAGCTGTTTTTT.

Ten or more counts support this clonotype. CDR3 DNA: TGTGCCAGCAGCTTAGAGTGGATGCCAGATACGCAGTATTTT. It yields the protein CASSLEWMPDTQYF. The rearrangement uses TRBV11-2 and TRBJ2-3; D gene uncertain. CDR3 length: 14 residues. CDR1 and CDR2 (germline): SGHAT, FQNNGV. V dropped 0 bases and J dropped 4 bases, with 8 bases sitting between them.

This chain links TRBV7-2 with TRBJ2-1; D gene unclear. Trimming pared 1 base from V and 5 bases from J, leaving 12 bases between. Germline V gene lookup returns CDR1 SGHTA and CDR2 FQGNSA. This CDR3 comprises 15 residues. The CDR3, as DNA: TGTGCCAGCAGCTTAGTGGGCAGCCAAAACAATGAGCAGTTCTTC. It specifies CASSLVGSQNNEQFF.

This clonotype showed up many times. The CDR3 loop reads CSARDSGTGMNTEAFF. CDR3 sequence (DNA): TGCAGTGCTAGAGATTCAGGGACAGGGATGAACACTGAAGCTTTCTTT. The rearrangement links TRBV20-1 to TRBJ1-1, with 9 bases lining up with TRBD1. Trimming at V came to 0 bases and at J to 0 bases, leaving 5 bases not matched to a gene. CDR3 length equals 16 residues. The germline gives CDR1 DFQATT, CDR2 SNEGSKA (reference sequence).

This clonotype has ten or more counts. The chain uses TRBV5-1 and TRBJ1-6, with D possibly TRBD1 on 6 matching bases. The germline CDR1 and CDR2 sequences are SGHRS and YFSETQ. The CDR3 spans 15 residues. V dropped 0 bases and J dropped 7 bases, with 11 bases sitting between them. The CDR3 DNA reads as TGCGCCAGCAGCTTGGGAGGGGGTCCCAATTCACCCCTCCACTTT. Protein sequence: CASSLGGGPNSPLHF.